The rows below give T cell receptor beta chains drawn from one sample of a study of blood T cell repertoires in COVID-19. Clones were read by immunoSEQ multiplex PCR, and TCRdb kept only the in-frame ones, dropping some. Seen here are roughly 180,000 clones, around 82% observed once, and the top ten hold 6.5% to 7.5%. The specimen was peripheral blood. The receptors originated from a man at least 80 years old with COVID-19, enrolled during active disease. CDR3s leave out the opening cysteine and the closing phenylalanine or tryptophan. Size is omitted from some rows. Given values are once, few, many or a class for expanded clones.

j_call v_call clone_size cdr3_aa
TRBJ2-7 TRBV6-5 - ASSFIPGQGTYEQY
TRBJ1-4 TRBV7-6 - ASSSPAGGEKLF
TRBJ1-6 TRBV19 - ASRKEGEDSPLH
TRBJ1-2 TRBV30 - AWSAPGDLGRGYT
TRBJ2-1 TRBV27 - ASSPRQGTYNEQF
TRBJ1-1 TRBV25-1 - ASTPRRVTAEAF
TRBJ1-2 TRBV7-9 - ASSLVSANYGYT
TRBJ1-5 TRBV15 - ATSRGGGIQPQH
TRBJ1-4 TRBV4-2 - ASSQSGTSATNEKLF
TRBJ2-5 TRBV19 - ASSSEGGRGETQY
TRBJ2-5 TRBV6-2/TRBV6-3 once ASSKAGYMDSQETQY
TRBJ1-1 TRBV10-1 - ASRRVEDTEAF
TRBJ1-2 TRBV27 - ASSPMGPEGGYT
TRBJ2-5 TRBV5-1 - ASSVGETQY
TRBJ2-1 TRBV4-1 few ASSQDMDLSAGGLYNEQF
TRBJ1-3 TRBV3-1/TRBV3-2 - ASSQTGGSGNTIY
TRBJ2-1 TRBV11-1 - ASSSGTDNEQF
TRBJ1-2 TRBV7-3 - ASSLDFMEGYT
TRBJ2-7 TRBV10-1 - ASSRDRLSYEQY
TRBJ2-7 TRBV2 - ASGDPRGLSDEQY
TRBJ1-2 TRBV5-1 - ASSLAETGLEGYT
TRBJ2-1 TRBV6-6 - ASSPQALSYNEQF
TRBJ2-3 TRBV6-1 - ASSDGGGVPDTQY
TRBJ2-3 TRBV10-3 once AISESRAIATDTQY
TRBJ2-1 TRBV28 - ASSLEDRTYNEQF
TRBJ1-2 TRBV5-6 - ASSPLTGDNYGYT
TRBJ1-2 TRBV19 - ASSRQELDYGYT
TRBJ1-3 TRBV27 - ASRQGDSGNTIY
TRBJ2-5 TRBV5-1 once ASSPRTGGTGETQY
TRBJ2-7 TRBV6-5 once ASSSRVYEQY
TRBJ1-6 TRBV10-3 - AISESENSPLH
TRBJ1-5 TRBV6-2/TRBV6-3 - ASSYPHSNQPQH
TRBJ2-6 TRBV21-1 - ASSKGRLPGANVLT
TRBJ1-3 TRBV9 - ASSPGGLSGNTIY
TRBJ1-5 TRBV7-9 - ASSSGQGNQPQH
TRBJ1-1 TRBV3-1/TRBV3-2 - ASSHRDKNTEAF
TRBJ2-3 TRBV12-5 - ASGLGVFSSTDTQY
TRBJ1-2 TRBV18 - ASSPSSGYDGYT
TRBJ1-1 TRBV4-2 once ASSPLLSGAEFNTEAF
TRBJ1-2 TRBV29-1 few SVEVAQGGYGYT
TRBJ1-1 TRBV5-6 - ASSFTGGAAF
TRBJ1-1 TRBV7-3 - ASSSTGITEAF
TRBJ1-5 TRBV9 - ASSVGENQPQH
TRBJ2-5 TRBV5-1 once ASSRTGYQETQY
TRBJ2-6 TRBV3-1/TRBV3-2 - ASSHLQTANVLT
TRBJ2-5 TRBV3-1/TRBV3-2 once ASSQDSGTQY
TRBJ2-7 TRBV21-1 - ASSKDEHVISYEQY
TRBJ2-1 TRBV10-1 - ASSAPGEGVRQF
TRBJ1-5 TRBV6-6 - ASSYSAREGQH
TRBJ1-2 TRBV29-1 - SVEDAGYGYT
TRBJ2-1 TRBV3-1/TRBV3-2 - ASSRGAGPYNEQF
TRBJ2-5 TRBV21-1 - ARGALRRPTIRY
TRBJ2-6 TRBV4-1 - ASSQEGTGSTGANVLT
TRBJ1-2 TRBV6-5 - ASSYGSQGRSYGYT